The next 22 T cell receptor beta chains were all read from a single sample in a study of cytomegalovirus exposure and HLA in healthy donors. With 60 Vbeta and 13 Jbeta primers, the PCR was carried out. Sequencing was performed with immunoSEQ multiplex PCR; in TCRdb, only in-frame clones are kept and a portion is missing. The table records almost 90,000 clones, 75% to 90% of them present only once. The sample consisted of PBMCs. The receptors were gathered from a man aged 40-55 years in good health and CMV-seropositive.

The chain recombines TRBV5-6 with TRBJ2-3, with D unclear. The germline CDR1 and CDR2 sequences are SGHDT and YYEEEE. The CDR3 runs to 15 residues. V was clipped by 1 base and J by 2 bases, with 11 bases between them. The CDR3 spells CASSLNTDITDTQYF. CDR3 nucleotides: TGTGCCAGCAGCTTGAACACAGACATCACAGATACGCAGTATTTT. Combining the CDR3 with reference TRBV5-6 and TRBJ2-3 gives the whole variable domain DAGVTQSPTHLIKTRGQQVTLRCSPKSGHDTVSWYQQALGQGPQFIFQYYEEEERQRGNFPDRFSGHQFPNYSSELNVNALLLGDSALYLCASSLNTDITDTQYFGPGTRLTVL.

In regard to this clone: At one of its ends the junction is not consistent with the germline gene, which may arise from a read error. This sample also contains other DNA sequences that code for the same CDR3. J is TRBJ1-6 and V is TRBV6-5, with D perhaps matching TRBD1 (6 bases). CDR1 is MNHEY, CDR2 SVGAGI, per germline. CDR3 size: 15 residues. CDR3 nucleotides: TGCGCCAGCAGTTACGAGGGGGTCTATAATTCACCCCTCCACTTT. Protein product: CASSYEGVYNSPLHF.

This clone has more than one count but fewer than ten. This chain links TRBV7-8 with TRBJ2-3, with D hard to call. Germline V gene lookup returns CDR1 SGHVS and CDR2 FQNEAQ. Trimming shortened V by 1 base and J by 11 bases, and 10 bases separated the two germline ends. The CDR3 is 12 residues long. Here the CDR3 reads CASSLGLERQYF. The CDR3 DNA is TGTGCCAGCAGCTTAGGACTCGAGAGGCAGTATTTT.

This clone was observed once. The rearrangement uses TRBV5-1 and TRBJ2-7; 9 bases map to TRBD2. V trimming: 0 bases; J trimming: 2 bases; junction bases outside the gene matches: 9. CDR3 length equals 17 residues. CDR1 SGHRS and CDR2 YFSETQ come from the germline V gene. CDR3 residues: CASSLEGGRVLPYEQYF. CDR3 coding DNA: TGCGCCAGCAGCTTGGAAGGCGGGAGGGTTCTCCCCTACGAGCAGTACTTC.

This chain connects TRBV6-7 to TRBJ1-4, with D perhaps TRBD1 (6 bases). TRBV6-7 is an ORF for which the function is uncertain. The V gene lost 7 bases and the J gene lost 10 bases, with 10 bases spanning the gap. This CDR3 is built from 11 residues. CDR3 sequence: CASKGGGKLFF. CDR3 coding DNA: TGTGCCAGCAAAGGGGGGGGAAAACTGTTTTTT.

This clone has more than one count but fewer than ten. This chain uses TRBV1 with TRBJ1-2. TRBV1 is termed a pseudogene. This CDR3 region has 17 residues. The CDR3 DNA is TGCACCAGCAGCCCCTCTGGCTGGGCCACGGGGGGCTGTGGCTACACCTTC. Its translation: CTSSPSGWATGGCGYTF.

On this clone: Germline and junction disagree at one end, which may indicate a read error. The chain is built from TRBV5-1 and TRBJ2-5; D is tentatively TRBD1 or TRBD2 (5 bases each). Judging by the DNA end, TRBJ2-7 fits better; the J call may be wrong. Per germline, CDR1 SGHRS and CDR2 YFSETQ. The CDR3 consists of 15 residues. CDR3 region: CASRLDTRVFNEQYF. Written as DNA, the CDR3 is TGCGCCAGCAGGTTGGACACGAGGGTTTTCAACGAGCAGTACTTC.

The gene calls are TRBV7-3 and TRBJ2-1; 8 nucleotides line up with TRBD2. Germline V CDR1 and CDR2: SGHTA, FQGTGA. Losses at the gene ends were 4 bases for V and 7 bases for J; bases not matched to a gene: 0. The CDR3 length is 12 residues. For the CDR3, the DNA is TGTGCCAGCAGCTCGGGGGGGAATGAGCAGTTCTTC. This encodes CASSSGGNEQFF.

This clone was seen only a few times. CDR3 DNA sequence: TGTGCCAGTAGTACGGGACTAGCGGGGGGCATACTAGCCAAAAACATTCAGTACTTC. It yields the protein CASSTGLAGGILAKNIQYF. This chain joins TRBV19 and TRBJ2-4, with TRBD2 matching over 15 bases. Trimming at V came to 4 bases and at J to 0 bases, leaving 7 bases not matched to a gene. The CDR3 has 19 amino acids. Germline V gene lookup returns CDR1 LNHDA and CDR2 SQIVND (reference sequence). Filled out from reference TRBV19 and TRBJ2-4, the complete variable domain reads DGGITQSPKYLFRKEGQNVTLSCEQNLNHDAMYWYRQDPGQGLRLIYYSQIVNDFQKGDIAEGYSVSREKKESFPLTVTSAQKNPTAFYLCASSTGLAGGILAKNIQYFGAGTRLSVL.

This chain joins TRBV5-1 and TRBJ2-2; possibly TRBD1 for D (6 bases). V gave up 0 bases and J gave up 10 bases, with 10 bases separating them. Germline CDR1 is SGHRS and CDR2 is YFSETQ. The CDR3 has 13 amino acids. The CDR3 coding sequence is TGCGCCAGCAGCTTGGCGGCAGGGGTGGAGCTGTTTTTT. Translated: CASSLAAGVELFF.

The rearrangement links TRBV15 to TRBJ1-6; D ambiguous. CDR1 and CDR2 (germline): LNHNV, YYDKDF (reference sequence). The CDR3 spans 13 residues. V gave up 1 base and J gave up 7 bases, with 5 bases separating them. The CDR3 sequence: CATSRGRNSPLHF. CDR3 coding DNA: TGTGCCACCAGCAGAGGGAGGAATTCACCCCTCCACTTT. The full variable domain, in which reference TRBV15 and TRBJ1-6 provide the parts outside the CDR3, is DAMVIQNPRYQVTQFGKPVTLSCSQTLNHNVMYWYQQKSSQAPKLLFHYYDKDFNNEADTPDNFQSRRPNTSFCFLDIRSPGLGDTAMYLCATSRGRNSPLHFGNGTRLTVT.

V and J are TRBV28 and TRBJ2-2, with D unresolved. V lost 2 bases, J lost 3 bases, and 10 bases lay in between. There are 15 residues in the CDR3. Germline loops: CDR1 MDHEN, CDR2 SYDVKM. The CDR3 region is CASSLPSAYTGELFF. In DNA, the CDR3 is TGTGCCAGCAGTTTACCCAGCGCGTACACCGGGGAGCTGTTTTTT.

The V gene is TRBV4-1, the J gene TRBJ1-2; 9 positions agree with TRBD1. J lost 7 bases, V lost 1 base, and 1 base had no gene match. CDR3 length: 13 amino acids. Germline assignment: CDR1 MGHRA and CDR2 YSYEKL. CDR3 bases: TGCGCCAGCAGCCAAGGACAGGGGGGTGGCTACACCTTC. Translated, it gives CASSQGQGGGYTF.

This chain uses TRBV19 with TRBJ2-1, with D maybe TRBD1 (6 bases). The CDR3 spans 15 residues. Germline loops: CDR1 LNHDA, CDR2 SQIVND (reference sequence). Trimming removed 4 bases at V and 3 bases at J, with 13 bases between. The DNA for the CDR3 is TGTGCCAGTAGTACAAACCGGGACAACTACAATGAGCAGTTCTTC. Translated: CASSTNRDNYNEQFF.

As concerns this clone: Germline is not matched at one junction end, which may reflect a read error. The chain is built from TRBV7-7 and TRBJ2-1, with D perhaps matching TRBD1 (6 bases). Germline V gene data show CDR1 as SSHAT and CDR2 as FNYEAQ (reference sequence). CDR3 length: 15 amino acids. CDR3 sequence (DNA): TGTGCTAGCAGCCCCCGGGACACAAAGACCGATGAGCAGTTCTTC. This sequence encodes CASSPRDTKTDEQFF.

The V and J genes are TRBV6-1 and TRBJ2-2; no definite D call. The CDR3 runs to 15 residues. V shed 4 bases and J shed 0 bases, with 9 bases lying between them. CDR1 and CDR2 (germline): MNHNS, SASEGT. The DNA of the CDR3 is TGTGCCAGCAGTGCGGCCAGGCCGAACACCGGGGAGCTGTTTTTT. This encodes CASSAARPNTGELFF.

The V call is TRBV21-1, the J call TRBJ2-5; whether TRBD1, the table's D call, matches the DNA was not checked. TRBV21-1 is a recognized pseudogene. The CDR3 runs to 15 residues. The CDR3 region is CASSKAPVRQETQYF. CDR3 DNA sequence: TGTGCCAGCAGCAAAGCGCCAGTCAGACAAGAGACCCAGTACTTC.

The table lists this clone with a few counts. The chain carries TRBV7-3 and TRBJ1-1; D unresolved. CDR3 length: 13 residues. Per germline, CDR1 SGHTA and CDR2 FQGTGA. V gave up 0 bases and J gave up 1 base, with 3 bases separating them. The CDR3 region has the DNA TGTGCCAGCAGCTTAACGAGGAACACTGAAGCTTTCTTT. It yields the protein CASSLTRNTEAFF.

The gene calls are TRBV5-1 and TRBJ2-7; D call uncertain. The CDR3 is made up of 14 amino acids. V lost 0 bases and J 0 bases, leaving 7 bases between the germline ends. Germline-derived CDR1 and CDR2 are SGHRS and YFSETQ. The CDR3, as DNA: TGCGCCAGCAGCTTGGCGTCAGGCTCCTACGAGCAGTACTTC. This translates into CASSLASGSYEQYF.

This rearrangement joins TRBV19 to TRBJ2-1, with TRBD1 identical over 8 bases. V lost 8 bases, J lost 0 bases, and 6 bases stayed unmatched. This CDR3 is 15 amino acids long. Germline lookup yields CDR1 LNHDA and CDR2 SQIVND (reference sequence). The CDR3 reads CASSTGAYSYNEQFF. The CDR3 region has the DNA TGTGCCAGTTCGACAGGGGCCTACTCCTACAATGAGCAGTTCTTC.

The chain employs TRBV5-1 and TRBJ1-4, with 7 nucleotides matching TRBD1. The CDR3 extends over 14 amino acids. V shed 0 bases and J 7 bases; nucleotides not matched to a gene: 3. In germline, CDR1 is SGHRS, CDR2 YFSETQ. CDR3 residues: CASSLDRGGEKLFF. The CDR3 coding sequence is TGCGCCAGCAGCTTGGACAGGGGTGGTGAAAAACTGTTTTTT.

This clone was counted only a few times. DNA of the CDR3: TGTGCCAGTAGTGAACAGGTTAGGGGTCAGCCCCAGCATTTT. It encodes CASSEQVRGQPQHF. The genes are TRBV19 and TRBJ1-5; a weak D match, TRBD1 (5 bases). The CDR3 runs 14 residues. V lost 5 bases to trimming and J lost 6 bases, with 14 bases between them. Germline V gene lookup returns CDR1 LNHDA and CDR2 SQIVND (reference sequence). The full variable domain, its missing parts supplied by reference TRBV19 and TRBJ1-5, is DGGITQSPKYLFRKEGQNVTLSCEQNLNHDAMYWYRQDPGQGLRLIYYSQIVNDFQKGDIAEGYSVSREKKESFPLTVTSAQKNPTAFYLCASSEQVRGQPQHFGDGTRLSIL.